These 32 T cell receptor beta chains came from one sample sequenced in a study of radiotherapy plus CTLA-4 blockade in lung cancer. This table comes from immunoSEQ multiplex PCR, and its TCRdb copy is limited to in-frame clones, with some not included. The table shows about 120,000 clones, with approximately 90% occurring only once. The sample consisted of peripheral blood, taken from a patient treated with radiotherapy plus ipilimumab. The receptors shown here come from a human donor with non-small cell lung cancer that progressed on radiotherapy plus ipilimumab.

The chain is built from TRBV5-6 and TRBJ1-5; a weak D match, TRBD1 (6 bases). Trimming left V 0 bases short and J 2 bases short, with 12 bases between. Germline CDR1 reads SGHDT; CDR2 reads YYEEEE. The CDR3 runs 16 residues. CDR3 sequence (DNA): TGTGCCAGCAGCTTGGTTCACAGGGATGGCAATCAGCCCCAGCATTTT. This translates into CASSLVHRDGNQPQHF.

This rearrangement joins TRBV2 to TRBJ2-7; tentative D call: TRBD2 (5 bases). In germline, CDR1 is SNHLY, CDR2 FYNNEI. With 2 bases removed from V and 10 bases from J, the gap between germline ends came to 9 bases. CDR3 length equals 11 residues. CDR3 protein: CASSEMGVQYF. Written as DNA, the CDR3 is TGTGCCAGCAGTGAAATGGGAGTACAGTACTTC. Full variable domain (missing parts from reference TRBV2 and TRBJ2-7): EPEVTQTPSHQVTQMGQEVILRCVPISNHLYFYWYRQILGQKVEFLVSFYNNEISEKSEIFDDQFSVERPDGSNFTLKIRSTKLEDSAMYFCASSEMGVQYFGPGTRLTVT.

This clone was recorded once. The chain has TRBV6-5 and TRBJ1-2, with D possibly matching TRBD1 (5 bases). Trimming shortened V by 6 bases and J by 6 bases, and 20 bases separated the two germline ends. Germline lookup yields CDR1 MNHEY and CDR2 SVGAGI. This CDR3 contains 15 residues. Here the CDR3 DNA reads TGTGCCAGCAGCGTGGGCCCGCGGCGGGGCGATGGCTACACCTTC. This sequence encodes CASSVGPRRGDGYTF.

This rearrangement joins TRBV7-9 to TRBJ2-1; 14 positions match TRBD2. Trimming removed 5 bases from V and 12 bases from J; junction bases left unmatched: 12. Germline V CDR1 and CDR2: SEHNR, FQNEAQ (reference sequence). The CDR3 is made up of 16 amino acids. CDR3: CASSQGTSGSSDPQFF. The CDR3 region has the DNA TGTGCCAGCAGCCAAGGGACTAGCGGGAGTTCTGACCCGCAGTTCTTC.

The CDR3 loop is CASKFNSGDEQFF. The CDR3 coding sequence is TGTGCCAGCAAGTTCAACTCAGGCGATGAGCAGTTCTTC. The rearrangement joins TRBV6-5 to TRBJ2-1, with D uncertain. The CDR3 totals 13 residues. V was clipped by 7 bases and J by 8 bases, with 15 bases between them. From germline, CDR1 is MNHEY and CDR2 SVGAGI.

The chain links TRBV7-9 to TRBJ1-2; D is perhaps TRBD1 (6 bases). Trimming shortened V by 5 bases and J by 2 bases, and 18 bases separated the two germline ends. Germline V gives CDR1 SEHNR, CDR2 FQNEAQ (reference sequence). The CDR3 extends over 16 amino acids. The CDR3 spells CASSTSDRGANYGYTF. The CDR3 nucleotides are TGTGCCAGCAGCACTAGCGATCGGGGGGCGAACTATGGCTACACCTTC.

This clone came up once. This sequence joins TRBV9 and TRBJ2-3, with D uncertain. Per germline, CDR1 SGDLS and CDR2 YYNGEE. The CDR3 extends over 15 amino acids. The V end lost 0 bases, the J end lost 6 bases, and 14 bases lay between the germline ends. The CDR3 loop is CASSVAGGLRDTQYF. The CDR3, as DNA: TGTGCCAGCAGCGTAGCGGGCGGCCTACGGGATACGCAGTATTTT.

The CDR3 protein is CASSLVGGMNTEAFF. CDR3 coding DNA: TGTGCCAGCAGCTTAGTGGGCGGGATGAACACTGAAGCTTTCTTT. The chain joins TRBV7-6 to TRBJ1-1, with D unclear. Trimming removed 1 base at V and 0 bases at J, with 9 bases between. The germline V gene has CDR1 SGHVS and CDR2 FNYEAQ. The CDR3 spans 15 residues.

This clone was seen once. The chain uses TRBV5-1 and TRBJ2-7; 7 positions agree with TRBD2. Germline V gene sequence: CDR1 SGHRS, CDR2 YFSETQ. The CDR3 consists of 14 residues. V shed 1 base and J 1 base; nucleotides not matched to a gene: 2. The CDR3 sequence is CASSLSSGSYEQYF. The CDR3 nucleotides are TGCGCCAGCAGCTTGTCTAGCGGATCCTACGAGCAGTACTTC.

V gene TRBV18 combines with J gene TRBJ2-7; 7 bases agree with TRBD1. Trimming cost V 3 bases and J 3 bases; bases outside gene matches: 2. Germline loops: CDR1 KGHSH, CDR2 LQKENI. The CDR3 runs 13 residues. CDR3 DNA: TGTGCCAGCTCACCCGGACAGGTCTACGAGCAGTACTTC. It specifies CASSPGQVYEQYF.

DNA for the CDR3: TGTGCCAGTAGCAGCACCCCGGGGGAGACCCAGTACTTC. This sequence encodes CASSSTPGETQYF. V usage is TRBV19 and J usage is TRBJ2-5, with D maybe TRBD2 (5 bases). CDR1 is LNHDA, CDR2 SQIVND, per germline (reference sequence). V dropped 6 bases and J dropped 5 bases, with 13 bases sitting between them. The CDR3 is 13 residues long. Filled out from reference TRBV19 and TRBJ2-5, the complete variable domain reads DGGITQSPKYLFRKEGQNVTLSCEQNLNHDAMYWYRQDPGQGLRLIYYSQIVNDFQKGDIAEGYSVSREKKESFPLTVTSAQKNPTAFYLCASSSTPGETQYFGPGTRLLVL.

This clone was counted between two and nine times. V gene TRBV5-8 combines with J gene TRBJ1-1; D uncertain. Deletions cut 2 bases from V and 11 bases from J, with 16 bases between. This CDR3 comprises 13 residues. CDR1 SGHTS and CDR2 YDEGEE come from the germline V gene. CDR3 nucleotide sequence: TGTGCCAGCAGCTTTGAGGCCCCCACGGCGGCTTTCTTT. It encodes CASSFEAPTAAFF.

This sequence joins TRBV4-1 and TRBJ2-7, with D maybe TRBD2 (6 bases). With 1 base removed from V and 4 bases from J, the gap between germline ends came to 14 bases. Germline CDR1 and CDR2: MGHRA and YSYEKL. This CDR3 has 15 amino acids. CDR3 sequence: CASSQGFGSRYEQYF. CDR3 DNA: TGCGCCAGCAGCCAAGGGTTCGGGAGCAGATACGAGCAGTACTTC.

This clone showed up just once. The chain couples TRBV30 to TRBJ1-4; TRBD1 matches 10 bases. Germline loops: CDR1 GTSNPN, CDR2 SVGIG (reference sequence). This CDR3 is 14 amino acids long. With 3 bases clipped from V and 7 bases from J, the junction kept 5 bases outside the gene matches. In nucleotides, the CDR3 is TGTGCCTGGAGGGGACAGGGGAGGGGTGAAAAACTGTTTTTT. Translation: CAWRGQGRGEKLFF.

V and J are TRBV4-2 and TRBJ2-7; D possibly corresponds to TRBD2 (6 bases). This CDR3 has 16 amino acids. V lost 1 base and J lost 1, with 14 bases in between. From germline, CDR1 is LGHNA and CDR2 YNFKEQ. CDR3 DNA sequence: TGTGCCAGCAGCCAAGTCAGCGCCGGGGGATCCTACGAGCAGTACTTC. Its protein is CASSQVSAGGSYEQYF.

A note on this clone: At one end, the junction sequence differs from germline, possibly due to a read error. This rearrangement joins TRBV19 to TRBJ1-2, with a possible D match to TRBD1 (6 bases). This CDR3 has 12 amino acids. Germline V gene lookup returns CDR1 LNHDA and CDR2 SQIVND (reference sequence). The CDR3 spells CASSIEDSGYIF. CDR3 nucleotides: TGTGCCAGTAGTATCGAGGACAGTGGCTACATCTTC.

The gene calls are TRBV6-6 and TRBJ1-1, with D hard to call. The CDR3 has 16 amino acids. The germline gives CDR1 MNHNY, CDR2 SVGAGI (reference sequence). V was clipped by 2 bases and J by 0 bases, with 13 bases between them. The CDR3 is CASSYDLGVMNTEAFF. The CDR3 coding sequence is TGTGCCAGCAGTTACGACCTAGGAGTGATGAACACTGAAGCTTTCTTT.

The V call is TRBV19, the J call TRBJ2-1, with D tentatively TRBD2 (7 bases). Deletions cut 3 bases from V and 3 bases from J, with 15 bases between. Germline CDR1 LNHDA, CDR2 SQIVND (reference sequence). This CDR3 contains 16 residues. The CDR3 DNA is TGTGCCAGTAGTATCTCGGGGGGCAGTAACTACAATGAGCAGTTCTTC. Its translation is CASSISGGSNYNEQFF.

The V gene is TRBV2, the J gene TRBJ2-3, with D perhaps TRBD1 (5 bases). Trimming removed 5 bases from V and 0 bases from J, with 12 bases in between. Germline CDR1 and CDR2: SNHLY and FYNNEI. The CDR3 has 15 amino acids. The CDR3 sequence is CASSLTAQSTDTQYF. In nucleotides, the CDR3 is TGTGCCAGCAGTTTGACAGCGCAAAGCACAGATACGCAGTATTTT.

J is TRBJ2-1 and V is TRBV9, with 11 bases fitting TRBD2. The germline CDR1 and CDR2 sequences are SGDLS and YYNGEE. Losses at the gene ends were 0 bases for V and 4 bases for J; bases not matched to a gene: 3. The CDR3 has 16 amino acids. CDR3 nucleotides: TGTGCCAGCAGCGTAGGGGCTAGCGGGAGGTACAATGAGCAGTTCTTC. It translates to CASSVGASGRYNEQFF. Based on the CDR3 plus reference TRBV9 and TRBJ2-1, the full variable domain is DSGVTQTPKHLITATGQRVTLRCSPRSGDLSVYWYQQSLDQGLQFLIQYYNGEERAKGNILERFSAQQFPDLHSELNLSSLELGDSALYFCASSVGASGRYNEQFFGPGTRLTVL.

V usage is TRBV2 and J usage is TRBJ1-4, with D possibly TRBD1 on 5 matching bases. The CDR3 contains 15 residues. The germline V and J ends were trimmed by 1 base and 7 bases, with 13 bases remaining between them. Germline lookup yields CDR1 SNHLY and CDR2 FYNNEI. CDR3 amino acids: CASSEGGGFGEKLFF. Here the CDR3 DNA reads TGTGCCAGCAGTGAAGGGGGGGGTTTTGGTGAAAAACTGTTTTTT.

The rearrangement uses TRBV23-1 and TRBJ1-5; possibly TRBD1 for D (5 bases). TRBV23-1 is recorded as an ORF, its role being uncertain. The V and J ends lost 0 bases and 2 bases respectively, with 11 bases between them. The CDR3 runs to 16 residues. The CDR3 sequence is CASSQSWGRGNQPQHF. DNA for the CDR3: TGCGCCAGCAGTCAATCTTGGGGCAGGGGCAATCAGCCCCAGCATTTT.

With regard to this clone: Compared with germline, one end of the junction differs, possibly owing to a read error. CDR3 coding DNA: TGTGCCAGCAGTGCGATAGGGACGGTCATAAAACTTTTTTTT. Amino acids: CASSAIGTVIKLFF. The V and J genes are TRBV25-1 and TRBJ1-4; tentative D call: TRBD1 (5 bases). This CDR3 contains 14 residues. Germline V gene lookup returns CDR1 MGHDK and CDR2 SYGVNS.

This chain connects TRBV29-1 to TRBJ2-1; the D is unclear. V shed 4 bases and J shed 3 bases, with 7 bases lying between them. Germline CDR1 reads SQVTM; CDR2 reads ANQGSEA. The CDR3 is 12 residues long. The CDR3 DNA reads as TGCAGCGTTGGCCCCAACTACAATGAGCAGTTCTTC. The encoded protein is CSVGPNYNEQFF.

The chain combines TRBV6-5 with TRBJ2-3; D call uncertain. The CDR3 is 12 residues long. Deletions cut 8 bases from V and 10 bases from J, with 16 bases between. The V gene's germline CDR1 is MNHEY and CDR2 SVGAGI. The CDR3 coding sequence is TGTGCCAGCGGAGAGCTAGGACGCGCGCAGTATTTT. Protein: CASGELGRAQYF.

The chain has TRBV6-5 and TRBJ2-7; a possible D gene is TRBD1 (5 bases). This CDR3 is built from 13 residues. Germline V lookup: CDR1 MNHEY, CDR2 SVGAGI. V was clipped by 5 bases and J by 3 bases, with 11 bases between them. The CDR3 region is CASSRTPIYEQYF. The CDR3 bases are TGTGCCAGCAGTAGGACACCGATCTACGAGCAGTACTTC.

The V call is TRBV5-4, the J call TRBJ2-1; TRBD2 matches 10 bases. This CDR3 spans 14 amino acids. V trimming: 4 bases; J trimming: 9 bases; junction bases outside the gene matches: 7. Germline-derived CDR1 and CDR2 are SGHNT and YYREEE (reference sequence). This chain's CDR3 is CASSTSGRAGEQFF. In nucleotides, the CDR3 is TGTGCCAGCAGCACCAGCGGGAGGGCCGGTGAGCAGTTCTTC.

V usage is TRBV19 and J usage is TRBJ1-2; tentatively, D is TRBD1 (5 bases). Trimming took 9 bases from V and 4 from J, leaving 18 bases between them. The CDR3 is 14 residues long. Germline CDR1 is LNHDA and CDR2 is SQIVND (reference sequence). Written as DNA, the CDR3 is TGTGCCAGCACTCTAGGGACGGTGCCCTATGGCTACACCTTC. It translates to CASTLGTVPYGYTF.

A word on this clone: This specimen includes other DNA sequences encoding the same CDR3. The rearrangement joins TRBV4-1 to TRBJ2-3, with 8 bases aligning to TRBD2. Germline CDR1 and CDR2: MGHRA and YSYEKL. The junction had 10 bases not matched to a gene; V was cut back by 6 bases and J by 2 bases. This CDR3 contains 16 residues. CDR3 region: CASSRNVGLATDTQYF. The CDR3 DNA is TGCGCCAGCAGTCGTAACGTTGGACTAGCCACAGATACGCAGTATTTT.

The genes are TRBV25-1 and TRBJ2-1, with 8 nucleotides matching TRBD1. In germline, CDR1 is MGHDK, CDR2 SYGVNS. The CDR3 is made up of 15 amino acids. The junction had 6 bases not matched to a gene; V was cut back by 6 bases and J by 2 bases. The CDR3 DNA reads as TGTGCCAGCAGCGAAGGACAGGGAACCTACAATGAGCAGTTCTTC. It specifies CASSEGQGTYNEQFF.

The chain couples TRBV7-9 to TRBJ1-2; D perhaps matches TRBD1 (5 bases). CDR3 length equals 15 residues. Germline V gene data show CDR1 as SEHNR and CDR2 as FQNEAQ (reference sequence). V lost 5 bases and J lost 8, with 21 bases in between. CDR3 in amino acids: CASSPSLGTLGGYTF. The CDR3 DNA sequence: TGTGCCAGCAGCCCCTCCTTGGGGACTCTGGGAGGCTACACCTTC. Supplemented by reference TRBV7-9 and TRBJ1-2, the full variable domain reads DTGVSQNPRHKITKRGQNVTFRCDPISEHNRLYWYRQTLGQGPEFLTYFQNEAQLEKSRLLSDRFSAERPKGSFSTLEIQRTEQGDSAMYLCASSPSLGTLGGYTFGSGTRLTVV.

The gene calls are TRBV10-1 and TRBJ2-5; no definite D call. V was pared by 8 bases and J by 1 base, with 5 bases between. This CDR3 is 11 amino acids long. Germline V gene data show CDR1 as WNHNN and CDR2 as SYGVQD (reference sequence). CDR3 sequence: CASGRQETQYF. The CDR3 DNA reads TGCGCCAGCGGACGCCAAGAGACCCAGTACTTC.